This T cell receptor beta chain was obtained from a study of blood T cell repertoires in COVID-19. This CDR3 contains 14 residues. With 5 bases clipped from V and 6 bases from J, the junction kept 6 bases outside the gene matches. The V gene's germline CDR1 is MNHEY and CDR2 SMNVEV (reference sequence). Clones were read by immunoSEQ multiplex PCR, and TCRdb kept only the in-frame ones, dropping some. This sample carries approximately 400,000 clones, approximately 90% of them seen once, and the ten largest clones take around 0.94%. The TCR originated in a woman aged 40 to 50 who had been exposed to COVID-19. Input material: PBMCs or T cells enriched from blood (not recorded which). J is TRBJ2-2 and V is TRBV27; 7 nucleotides agree with TRBD1. The CDR3 coding sequence is TGTGCCAGCAGTATCATACAGGGGTCCGGGGAGCTGTTTTTT. This gives the protein CASSIIQGSGELFF.